The rows below give T cell receptor beta chains drawn from one sample of a study of blood T cell repertoires in COVID-19. TCRdb keeps only in-frame clones here, not all; method: immunoSEQ multiplex PCR. Among some 270,000 clones listed, over 80% were seen once. The sample was PBMCs or T cells enriched from blood (not recorded which). Source of these receptors: a woman aged 40-49 years who had been exposed to COVID-19. CDR3s include the opening cysteine and the closing phenylalanine or tryptophan. A D gene is named only where the DNA matches it firmly. Clone size appears in some rows only: once, few, many, or a class for an expanded clone.

V	size	D	J	DNA	CDR3
TRBV19	NA	TRBD1	TRBJ2-1	TGTGCCAGTAGCTATAGGACAGGGAGCTCCTACAATGAGCAGTTCTTC	CASSYRTGSSYNEQFF
TRBV19	NA	TRBD1	TRBJ2-7	TGTGCCAGTAGCAGGACAGGGTGGGACGAGCAGTACTTC	CASSRTGWDEQYF
TRBV7-9	NA	NA	TRBJ1-5	TGTGCCAGCAGCTTAGGGGACAACTATCAGCCCCAGCATTTT	CASSLGDNYQPQHF
TRBV11-2	NA	NA	TRBJ2-3	TGTGCCAGCAGCCTAAGTCAGGGTGTGGGCACAGATACGCAGTATTTT	CASSLSQGVGTDTQYF
TRBV30	NA	NA	TRBJ1-6	TGTGCCTGGAGCCCGAGCGTTTACCCCTATAATTCACCCCTCCACTTT	CAWSPSVYPYNSPLHF
TRBV28	NA	NA	TRBJ2-7	TGTGCCAGCAGTTTTTTCGCCCTCAGGAGGGACCGAAGCTTC	CASSFFALRRDRSF
TRBV2	few	NA	TRBJ1-5	TGTGCCAGCTTGGCAGGGGTGCATCAGCCCCAGCATTTT	CASLAGVHQPQHF
TRBV11-3	NA	TRBD2	TRBJ2-1	TGTGCCAGCAGCTATCGGAGCGGGAGTGCCCTCCATGAGCAGTTCTTC	CASSYRSGSALHEQFF
TRBV5-1	NA	TRBD1	TRBJ1-4	TGTGCCAGCAGCTTGGGACAGGGGGATGAAAAACTGTTTTTT	CASSLGQGDEKLFF
TRBV7-3	NA	TRBD1	TRBJ1-2	TGTGCCAGCAGCCCCGGGGGACAGATGAGGCGGGGAGGCTACACCTTC	CASSPGGQMRRGGYTF
TRBV19	NA	TRBD1	TRBJ1-1	TGTGCCACCCGCGAAAGGGGGCCGACTGAAGCTTTCTTT	CATRERGPTEAFF
TRBV3-1/TRBV3-2	NA	TRBD1	TRBJ1-2	TGTGCCAGCAGCTCTCAGAACAGGGGACGATTCAATGGCTACACCTTC	CASSSQNRGRFNGYTF
TRBV2	NA	NA	TRBJ1-6	TGTGCCAGCAGGAGCCGGTATAATTCACCCCTCCACTTT	CASRSRYNSPLHF
TRBV27	NA	TRBD1	TRBJ1-6	TGTGCCAGCAGTGGCGGAGACAGGGCACATTCACCCCTCCACTTT	CASSGGDRAHSPLHF
TRBV24-1	once	TRBD1	TRBJ2-1	TGTGCCACCAGTGATGGGGACAGGGGCTCCTACAATGAGCAGTTCTTC	CATSDGDRGSYNEQFF
TRBV9	NA	NA	TRBJ2-2	TGTGCCAGCAGCGCGGTGGAGGCCGGGGAGCTGTTTTTT	CASSAVEAGELFF
TRBV7-4	NA	NA	TRBJ2-1	TGTGCCAGCAGACTAGAGACCGGGCCGCGGTTCTTC	CASRLETGPRFF
TRBV4-2	few	TRBD1	TRBJ1-4	TGTGCCAGCAGCGCCCCGGGACAGGGAAACGAAAAACTGTTTTTT	CASSAPGQGNEKLFF
TRBV24-1	NA	NA	TRBJ2-5	TGTGCCACCAGTGATCAGGGGCGCCCCCAAGAGACCCAGTACTTC	CATSDQGRPQETQYF
TRBV3-1/TRBV3-2	NA	TRBD2	TRBJ2-5	TGTGCCAGCAGCCAAGATAAGGCGGGACTAGCGGGAGAGGAGACCCAGTACTTC	CASSQDKAGLAGEETQYF
TRBV5-6	NA	TRBD2	TRBJ2-1	TGTGCCAGCAGCTTGGGAGGACTAGGGCCGAATGAGCAGTTCTTC	CASSLGGLGPNEQFF
TRBV7-9	NA	TRBD2	TRBJ2-3	TGTGCTTTCCCTAAAGGAGGCGGGGGTGGAGATACGCAGTATTTT	CAFPKGGGGGDTQYF
TRBV7-2	once	TRBD1	TRBJ2-7	TGTGCCAGCAGCTTCGACAGGGGCCACTACGAGCAGTACTTC	CASSFDRGHYEQYF
TRBV30	NA	TRBD2	TRBJ2-3	TGTGCCTGGAGGATAATAGCGGGAGGGCTTTACCCAGGCACAGATACGCAGTATTTT	CAWRIIAGGLYPGTDTQYF
TRBV6-5	NA	TRBD1	TRBJ2-7	TGTGCCAGCAGTTCACAGATCGGGACAGGGTCCTACGAGCAGTACTTC	CASSSQIGTGSYEQYF
TRBV6-5	NA	NA	TRBJ1-5	TGTGCCAGCAGACGCGACAGTGGGCCCCAGCATTTT	CASRRDSGPQHF
TRBV5-4	many	NA	TRBJ2-7	TGTGCCAGCAGCTTGGAGTTCGGCGAGCAGTACTTC	CASSLEFGEQYF
TRBV5-6	NA	NA	TRBJ2-5	TGTGCCAGCAGCTCGAGGGGAACGACTAGAGAAGAGACCCAGTACTTC	CASSSRGTTREETQYF
TRBV6-5	NA	TRBD1	TRBJ1-2	TGTGCCAGCAGTTACTCCGGGACAGCTCCTAACTATGGCTACACCTTC	CASSYSGTAPNYGYTF
TRBV28	NA	TRBD1	TRBJ1-1	TGTTTGTCTGTGGGGACAGGGCTGAACACTGAAGCTTTCTTT	CLSVGTGLNTEAFF
TRBV5-4	NA	NA	TRBJ2-6	TGTGCCAGCAGCTTTGCGGGGGCAAGTGGGGCCAACGTCCTGACTTTC	CASSFAGASGANVLTF
TRBV4-2	NA	TRBD2	TRBJ2-2	TGTGCCAGCAGCCTCGGACTAGCGGGGAACACCGGGGAGCTGTTTTTT	CASSLGLAGNTGELFF
TRBV12-5	NA	NA	TRBJ1-4	TGTGCTAGTGGTAACCAGGCCTCTGAAAAACTGTTTTTT	CASGNQASEKLFF
TRBV2	NA	NA	TRBJ1-2	TGTGCCAGCAGTGAAGTGATGTCCGGGGAATTTGGCTACACCTTC	CASSEVMSGEFGYTF
TRBV7-8	few	NA	TRBJ1-3	TGTGCCAGCCTCAGGGGCAGCTCTGGAAACACCATATATTTT	CASLRGSSGNTIYF
TRBV27	NA	TRBD1	TRBJ1-2	TGTGCCAGCAGATCCATACGGGACAGCACTCTCTACGGTAACTATGGCTACACCTTC	CASRSIRDSTLYGNYGYTF
TRBV7-9	NA	TRBD1	TRBJ1-6	TGTGCCAGCAACCCCGGGACAGGGGAGCGCAATTCACCCCTCCACTTT	CASNPGTGERNSPLHF